The clone carrying this T cell receptor (beta chain) came up a few times. These data are taken from a study of blood T cell repertoires in COVID-19. CDR3 size: 11 residues. Trimming took 6 bases from V and 5 from J, leaving 11 bases between them. CDR1 is DFQATT and CDR2 is SNEGSKA in the germline V gene (reference sequence). Assay used: immunoSEQ multiplex PCR; TCRdb lists only in-frame clones, some missing. Here the sample spans around 60,000 clones, less than 85% being singletons. The sequencing sample was made of peripheral blood. The TCR originated in a woman aged 50 to 60 with active or convalescent COVID-19. The V and J genes are TRBV20-1 and TRBJ2-7; tentative D call: TRBD2 (5 bases). This chain's CDR3 is CSAGAAHEQYF. In DNA form, the CDR3 reads TGCAGTGCGGGAGCAGCCCACGAGCAGTACTTC.